These 3 T cell receptor beta chains originate from one sample sequenced in a study of T-cell reconstitution after alpha-beta-depleted transplantation in children. This sample's TCRbeta library carried unique molecular identifier barcodes. TCRdb reanalysed the PCR reads using MiXCR and keeps one entry per CDR3 protein. Here the sample spans hundreds of thousands of distinct CDR3 sequences, roughly 17% being singletons. The starting material was PBMCs from the stem cell graft donor, obtained from the stem cell graft. These receptors were collected from a human donor who donated a stem cell graft to a child with acute myeloid leukemia.

The table lists this clonotype with many counts. One junction end does not reproduce the germline sequence, and a read error may be involved. The genes are TRBV7-9 and TRBJ2-3; TRBD2 is a possible D gene (6 bases). The germline V gene encodes CDR1 SEHNR and CDR2 FQNEAQ (reference sequence). The CDR3 is made up of 10 amino acids. The CDR3 loop is CASSPGSQDF. CDR3 DNA sequence: TGTGCCAGCAGCCCCGGGAGCCAGGATTTT.

A remark on this clonotype: One base away lies a much larger clone, so this may be a sequencing read error. The chain links TRBV13 to TRBJ2-1; 8 nucleotides match TRBD2. The germline CDR1 and CDR2 sequences are PRHDT and FYEKMQ (reference sequence). The V segment lost 0 bases and the J segment 8 bases; nucleotides outside the gene matches: 3. There are 14 residues in the CDR3. The chain's CDR3 is CASSLGLGGDEQFF. The CDR3 DNA follows: TGTGCCAGCAGCTTAGGCCTCGGGGGGGATGAGCAGTTCTTC.

This clonotype appeared a single time. The rearrangement links TRBV4-1 to TRBJ1-4, with D unresolved. Trimming took 0 bases from V and 8 from J, leaving 7 bases between them. This CDR3 spans 13 amino acids. Germline V gene sequence: CDR1 MGHRA, CDR2 YSYEKL. The CDR3 loop is CASSQEQSEKLFF. In DNA form, the CDR3 reads TGCGCCAGCAGCCAAGAGCAGAGCGAAAAACTGTTTTTT.